A single sample gave rise to the 14 T cell receptor beta chains below, sequenced in a study of blood T cells in healthy people across ages. Primed by a sample-barcoded 5' primer and a J-beta primer mix, a second PCR proceeded for about 7 to 11 cycles. A single record per CDR3 protein comes from TCRdb applying MiXCR to the 5' RACE reads. The top ten clones hold 7% to 9% of a sample with about 1.7 million distinct CDR3 sequences, roughly 27% of them seen once. The specimen sequenced was blood. Receptors were obtained from a woman in her twenties or thirties in good health.

The rearrangement uses TRBV20-1 and TRBJ1-2; D ambiguous. This CDR3 is 13 amino acids long. V was clipped by 2 bases and J by 5 bases, with 12 bases between them. The germline gives CDR1 DFQATT, CDR2 SNEGSKA (reference sequence). The CDR3 nucleotides are TGCAGTGCTAGATCCCGATCACTTTATGGCTACACCTTC. Encoded protein: CSARSRSLYGYTF.

This clonotype has only a few counts. The J gene is TRBJ2-6, the V gene TRBV7-2; perhaps TRBD2 as D (5 bases). The V end was cut by 7 bases, the J end by 4 bases, with 20 bases between. The CDR3 totals 17 residues. Germline values: CDR1 SGHTA, CDR2 FQGNSA. The chain's CDR3 is CASMTRAERWGANVLTF. The CDR3 region has the DNA TGTGCCAGCATGACGCGGGCTGAGAGGTGGGGGGCCAACGTCCTGACTTTC.

The chain carries TRBV6-1 and TRBJ2-1; no firm D call. This CDR3 is 15 amino acids long. Trimming took 2 bases from V and 4 from J, leaving 12 bases between them. Germline V gene data show CDR1 as MNHNS and CDR2 as SASEGT. For the CDR3, the DNA is TGTGCCAGCAGTGAAATATACGGGTGGTACAATGAGCAGTTCTTC. Its protein product is CASSEIYGWYNEQFF.

This clonotype was recorded a few times. The chain employs TRBV27 and TRBJ1-2; TRBD1 is a possible D gene (6 bases). This CDR3 is built from 15 residues. CDR1 and CDR2 from the germline V gene are MNHEY and SMNVEV (reference sequence). Deletions cut 9 bases from V and 4 bases from J, with 21 bases between. In nucleotides, the CDR3 is TGTGCCAGTTGGCCTCGAACACAGGGTGGCTATGGCTACACCTTC. Protein: CASWPRTQGGYGYTF.

A remark on this clonotype: Being one base from a much bigger clone, this may be a read error. This chain joins TRBV29-1 and TRBJ1-2; D gene ambiguous. The CDR3 contains 12 residues. The V gene lost 2 bases and the J gene lost 6 bases, with 10 bases spanning the gap. Germline values: CDR1 SQVTM, CDR2 ANQGSEA. The CDR3 region has the DNA TGCAGCGTTGAACTAGCTGGGGATGGCTACACCTTC. Protein sequence: CSVELAGDGYTF.

Many counts were recorded for this clonotype. The chain couples TRBV28 to TRBJ2-4; D perhaps matches TRBD1 (7 bases). This CDR3 is 14 amino acids long. Germline V gene sequence: CDR1 MDHEN, CDR2 SYDVKM. Between the trimmed V and J ends, which lost 5 bases and 9 bases, there was a span of 17 bases. CDR3 in amino acids: CASSGSDRRAIQYF. CDR3 DNA sequence: TGTGCCAGCAGTGGATCGGACAGGAGGGCCATTCAGTACTTC.

This chain joins TRBV7-6 and TRBJ2-7; 7 bases match TRBD1. Trimming removed 11 bases from V and 3 bases from J; junction bases left unmatched: 13. The germline gives CDR1 SGHVS, CDR2 FNYEAQ. The CDR3 sequence is 14 residues long. DNA of the CDR3: TGTGCCGGCACTCCCGGGGACAGCGGCTACGAGCAGTACTTC. It translates to CAGTPGDSGYEQYF.

Many counts were recorded for this clonotype. The chain joins TRBV5-1 to TRBJ1-2, with 7 bases identical to TRBD1. V trimming: 4 bases; J trimming: 4 bases; junction bases outside the gene matches: 7. CDR3 length: 14 residues. CDR1 is SGHRS and CDR2 is YFSETQ in the germline V gene. The CDR3 region is CASSAGTASYGYTF. The CDR3 DNA reads as TGCGCCAGCAGCGCAGGGACAGCCTCCTATGGCTACACCTTC.

This clonotype has just a few counts. The chain uses TRBV13 and TRBJ1-1, with D unclear. The CDR3 covers 13 residues. Trimming took 0 bases from V and 7 from J, leaving 9 bases between them. Germline V gene data show CDR1 as PRHDT and CDR2 as FYEKMQ (reference sequence). CDR3 DNA sequence: TGTGCCAGCAGCTTAGGGGCCGGCGGTGAAGCTTTCTTT. Its translation: CASSLGAGGEAFF.

This clonotype has only a few counts. This chain uses TRBV20-1 with TRBJ2-1; 10 bases are shared with TRBD2. The junction had 10 bases not matched to a gene; V was cut back by 6 bases and J by 5 bases. The germline V gene encodes CDR1 DFQATT and CDR2 SNEGSKA (reference sequence). The CDR3 runs to 15 residues. CDR3 DNA: TGCAGTGCCAACCCGACTAGCGGGCCCAACAATGAGCAGTTCTTC. It yields the protein CSANPTSGPNNEQFF.

The chain carries TRBV18 and TRBJ1-2; D gene uncertain. Germline CDR1 reads KGHSH; CDR2 reads LQKENI. V was pared by 1 base and J by 1 base, with 13 bases between. The CDR3 runs to 16 residues. In DNA, the CDR3 is TGTGCCAGCTCACCACGGTCGCAGTCATTTAACTATGGCTACACCTTC. It translates to CASSPRSQSFNYGYTF.

This clonotype turned up a few times. The chain is built from TRBV29-1 and TRBJ2-3; possibly TRBD1 for D (5 bases). This CDR3 spans 13 amino acids. The germline V gene encodes CDR1 SQVTM and CDR2 ANQGSEA. Trimming left V 1 base short and J 3 bases short, with 8 bases between. Written as DNA, the CDR3 is TGCAGCGTTGAAGGGACACAGACAGATACGCAGTATTTT. It is translated as CSVEGTQTDTQYF.

Notes on this clonotype: At one of its ends the junction is not consistent with the germline gene, which may arise from a read error. The chain employs TRBV18 and TRBJ1-1, with D maybe TRBD1 (5 bases). In germline, CDR1 is KGHSH, CDR2 LQKENI. The CDR3 consists of 13 residues. This chain's CDR3 is CASSPGADTEASF. CDR3 in DNA: TGTGCCAGCTCACCAGGGGCGGACACTGAAGCTTCCTTT.

The V and J genes are TRBV10-3 and TRBJ2-3, with D possibly matching TRBD1 (7 bases). V lost 6 bases and J 3 bases, leaving 10 bases between the germline ends. This CDR3 is 13 amino acids long. Germline lookup yields CDR1 ENHRY and CDR2 SYGVKD. The CDR3 nucleotides are TGTGCCATCAGGGAGGGACAGACAGATACGCAGTATTTT. Protein sequence: CAIREGQTDTQYF.